These T cell receptor beta chains were read from a single sample in a study of blood T cell repertoires in COVID-19. Assay used: immunoSEQ multiplex PCR; TCRdb lists only in-frame clones, some missing. The sample holds tens of thousands of clones; 60% to 80% are singletons and the top ten take around 2%. The specimen sequenced was peripheral blood. These receptors were taken from a man between 65 and 80 years old with COVID-19, enrolled during active disease. Both conserved end residues are part of each CDR3. A D gene is named only where the DNA matches it firmly. Where a row states a size, it is once, few, many or the class of an expanded clone; other rows omit it.

j_call clone_size d_call v_call cdr3_aa cdr3_nt
TRBJ2-2 once . TRBV19 CASSPYSPRVLFF TGTGCCAGTAGTCCTTACTCTCCGAGGGTGCTGTTTTTT
TRBJ1-2 . TRBD1 TRBV6-2/TRBV6-3 CASSPPDRRIGYTF TGTGCCAGCAGCCCCCCGGACAGGAGGATCGGCTACACCTTC
TRBJ2-7 . . TRBV4-3 CASSQDHISYEQYF TGCGCCAGCAGCCAAGATCACATTTCCTACGAGCAGTACTTC
TRBJ2-2 once . TRBV27 CASSPYTGELFF TGTGCCAGCAGTCCGTACACCGGGGAGCTGTTTTTT
TRBJ1-2 . . TRBV6-1 CASSEMGATGYTF TGTGCCAGCAGTGAAATGGGGGCGACCGGCTACACCTTC
TRBJ2-2 few . TRBV7-9 CASSLLGELFF TGTGCCAGCAGCTTACTCGGGGAGCTGTTTTTT
TRBJ1-4 . . TRBV5-1 CASSRATNEKLFF TGCGCCAGCAGCCGTGCAACTAATGAAAAACTGTTTTTT
TRBJ2-1 . TRBD2 TRBV5-1 CASSMTSGSIYNEQFF TGCGCCAGCAGCATGACTAGCGGGAGTATCTACAATGAGCAGTTCTTC
TRBJ1-5 few TRBD1 TRBV19 CASTPGQGPQPQHF TGTGCCAGTACCCCGGGACAGGGACCTCAGCCCCAGCATTTT
TRBJ1-1 . . TRBV5-4 CASRRQEDTEAFF TGTGCCAGCAGGAGACAGGAAGACACTGAAGCTTTCTTT
TRBJ2-2 once TRBD1 TRBV27 CASSLTGVGGELFF TGTGCCAGCAGTTTAACAGGGGTCGGCGGGGAGCTGTTTTTT
TRBJ2-1 few . TRBV4-3 CASSQSGSSYNEQFF TGCGCCAGCAGCCAGTCGGGGAGCTCCTACAATGAGCAGTTCTTC
TRBJ2-1 . TRBD2 TRBV6-6 CASRLETSGYNEQFF TGTGCCAGCCGACTCGAGACTAGCGGTTACAATGAGCAGTTCTTC
TRBJ2-7 . TRBD2 TRBV5-6 CASSGWTSGSSYEQYF TGTGCCAGCAGCGGATGGACTAGCGGGAGTTCTTACGAGCAGTACTTC
TRBJ2-1 . TRBD2 TRBV5-8 CASSLLAGVPSEQFF TGTGCCAGCAGCTTACTAGCGGGGGTTCCTAGTGAGCAGTTCTTC
TRBJ2-7 . . TRBV5-1 CASSRDYFSYEQYF TGCGCCAGCAGCCGTGACTATTTTTCCTACGAGCAGTACTTC
TRBJ1-2 . . TRBV9 CASSVEGGLYGYTF TGTGCCAGCAGCGTAGAGGGGGGGCTCTATGGCTACACCTTC
TRBJ1-2 . . TRBV5-5 CASSLLVGARGYTF TGTGCCAGCAGCTTGCTAGTAGGGGCGCGTGGCTACACCTTC